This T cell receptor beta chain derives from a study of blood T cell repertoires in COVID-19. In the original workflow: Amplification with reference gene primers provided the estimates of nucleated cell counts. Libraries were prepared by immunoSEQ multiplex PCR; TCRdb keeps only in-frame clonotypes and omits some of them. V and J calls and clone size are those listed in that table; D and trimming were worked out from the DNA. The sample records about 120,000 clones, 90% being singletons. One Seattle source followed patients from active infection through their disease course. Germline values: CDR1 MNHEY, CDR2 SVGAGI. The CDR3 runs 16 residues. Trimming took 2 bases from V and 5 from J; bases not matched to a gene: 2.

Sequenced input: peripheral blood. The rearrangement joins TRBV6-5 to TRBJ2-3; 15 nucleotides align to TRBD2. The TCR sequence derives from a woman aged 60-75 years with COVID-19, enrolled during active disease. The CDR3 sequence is CASSYGTSGGRDTQYF. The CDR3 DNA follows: TGTGCCAGCAGTTACGGGACTAGCGGGGGGCGAGATACGCAGTATTTT.